A selection of T cell receptor beta chains follows, all from one sample in a study of T cell repertoires in cytomegalovirus infection. One entry per CDR3 protein results from TCRdb running MiXCR on the reads. The data show 200,000 or so distinct CDR3 sequences, with approximately 30% seen just once and about 28% held by the top ten. The sequencing sample was made of PBMCs. The receptors were sampled from a human donor in good health (CMV status not recorded). Some clones in this sample may be carry-over from other donors' samples. Each CDR3 is given with its conserved first and last residue. The order of the fields is J gene, V gene, D gene, CDR3 length, clone size, CDR3 protein, CDR3 DNA. D genes are given only for firm matches. Only part of the rows carry a size: once, few, many, or a class if the clone is expanded.

J: TRBJ2-7
V: TRBV11-2
D: .
length: 15
size: .
CDR3: CASSLDLGGSYEQYF
DNA: TGTGCCAGCAGCTTAGATCTGGGCGGTTCCTACGAGCAGTACTTC

J: TRBJ1-1
V: TRBV6-2/TRBV6-3
D: TRBD1
length: 18
size: many
CDR3: CASSYLLDRGRGNTEAFF
DNA: TGTGCCAGCAGTTACTTGCTGGACAGGGGGCGCGGGAACACTGAAGCTTTCTTT

J: TRBJ2-3
V: TRBV7-6
D: .
length: 19
size: few
CDR3: CASSLAGAPGSFHTDTQYF
DNA: TGTGCCAGCAGCTTAGCTGGGGCCCCCGGGTCCTTTCACACAGATACGCAGTATTTT

J: TRBJ2-7
V: TRBV7-2
D: TRBD2
length: 15
size: many
CDR3: CASSVGLAGTYEQYF
DNA: TGTGCCAGCTCCGTAGGGCTAGCGGGGACCTACGAGCAGTACTTC

J: TRBJ2-3
V: TRBV7-2
D: .
length: 15
size: many
CDR3: CASSLVIDGTDTQYF
DNA: TGTGCCAGCAGCTTAGTAATCGACGGCACAGATACGCAGTATTTT

J: TRBJ2-1
V: TRBV11-1
D: TRBD2
length: 16
size: .
CDR3: CASSPTSGGTYNEQFF
DNA: TGTGCCAGCAGCCCAACTAGCGGGGGGACCTACAATGAGCAGTTCTTC

J: TRBJ2-3
V: TRBV7-9
D: .
length: 15
size: many
CDR3: CASSGSRDDRDTQYF
DNA: TGTGCCAGCAGCGGGAGTAGGGACGACCGAGATACGCAGTATTTT

J: TRBJ1-2
V: TRBV29-1
D: TRBD1
length: 12
size: few
CDR3: CSVDMDRTGYTF
DNA: TGCAGCGTTGACATGGACAGGACTGGCTACACCTTC

J: TRBJ1-2
V: TRBV5-6
D: .
length: 18
size: .
CDR3: CASSWGQVVTEPNYGYTF
DNA: TGTGCCAGCAGCTGGGGGCAAGTGGTAACAGAGCCTAACTATGGCTACACCTTC

J: TRBJ1-1
V: TRBV12-3/TRBV12-4
D: .
length: 15
size: many
CDR3: CASSSPNRGITEAFF
DNA: TGTGCCAGCAGTTCACCTAATCGGGGAATCACTGAAGCTTTCTTT

J: TRBJ2-3
V: TRBV7-2
D: .
length: 15
size: many
CDR3: CASSLAGDSTDTQYF
DNA: TGTGCCAGCAGCTTAGCGGGCGACTCCACAGATACGCAGTATTTT

J: TRBJ1-1
V: TRBV11-2
D: .
length: 14
size: many
CDR3: CASSFAGRNTEAFF
DNA: TGTGCCAGCAGCTTTGCTGGACGGAACACTGAAGCTTTCTTT

J: TRBJ1-6
V: TRBV25-1
D: TRBD1
length: 15
size: few
CDR3: CASTRSTGGHSPLHF
DNA: TGTGCCAGCACCCGAAGTACAGGGGGCCATTCACCCCTCCACTTT

J: TRBJ1-1
V: TRBV5-6
D: TRBD1
length: 14
size: .
CDR3: CASSLDRGFTEAFF
DNA: TGTGCCAGCAGCCTAGACAGGGGTTTCACTGAAGCTTTCTTT

J: TRBJ1-2
V: TRBV7-9
D: .
length: 20
size: many
CDR3: CASSLSGANLARKGFYGYTF
DNA: TGTGCCAGCAGCCTATCCGGGGCCAACCTAGCTCGTAAAGGTTTCTATGGCTACACCTTC

J: TRBJ2-1
V: TRBV20-1
D: .
length: 14
size: .
CDR3: CSVQRTGINNEQFF
DNA: TGCAGTGTTCAAAGAACGGGGATAAACAATGAGCAGTTCTTC

J: TRBJ2-1
V: TRBV29-1
D: TRBD2
length: 15
size: .
CDR3: CSVGTSGNSYNEQFF
DNA: TGCAGCGTGGGGACTAGCGGGAACTCCTACAATGAGCAGTTCTTC

J: TRBJ1-1
V: TRBV5-1
D: .
length: 15
size: few
CDR3: CASSPVADRDTEAFF
DNA: TGCGCCAGCAGCCCGGTAGCGGACAGAGACACTGAAGCTTTCTTT

J: TRBJ1-1
V: TRBV12-3/TRBV12-4
D: .
length: 14
size: .
CDR3: CASSSLGTLTEAFF
DNA: TGTGCCAGCAGTTCGCTCGGGACCCTCACTGAAGCTTTCTTT

J: TRBJ2-5
V: TRBV5-1
D: .
length: 15
size: .
CDR3: CASSLKGGPLETQYF
DNA: TGCGCCAGCAGCTTGAAGGGGGGACCCCTAGAGACCCAGTACTTC

J: TRBJ2-2
V: TRBV11-1
D: .
length: 12
size: .
CDR3: CASRTNTGELFF
DNA: TGTGCCAGCAGGACGAACACCGGGGAGCTGTTTTTT

J: TRBJ1-4
V: TRBV10-3
D: .
length: 16
size: .
CDR3: CAISESQGPSNEKLFF
DNA: TGTGCCATCAGTGAGTCACAGGGCCCGAGTAATGAAAAACTGTTTTTT

J: TRBJ2-7
V: TRBV12-3/TRBV12-4
D: .
length: 16
size: .
CDR3: CASSPTGGLKSYEQYF
DNA: TGTGCCAGCAGTCCCACCGGAGGGTTGAAATCCTACGAGCAGTACTTC

J: TRBJ2-3
V: TRBV23-1
D: .
length: 16
size: few
CDR3: CASSQPTRGRTDTQYF
DNA: TGCGCCAGCAGTCAACCCACTAGGGGGAGGACAGATACGCAGTATTTT

J: TRBJ1-1
V: TRBV25-1
D: TRBD1
length: 11
size: .
CDR3: CASSPDREAFF
DNA: TGTGCCAGCAGTCCGGACAGGGAAGCTTTCTTT

J: TRBJ2-7
V: TRBV6-5
D: .
length: 16
size: .
CDR3: CASSYSRRGGPYEQYF
DNA: TGTGCCAGCAGTTACTCGAGAAGGGGTGGCCCCTACGAGCAGTACTTC

J: TRBJ1-3
V: TRBV7-2
D: .
length: 16
size: few
CDR3: CASSSAGTRSGNTIYF
DNA: TGTGCCAGCAGCTCTGCCGGGACACGCTCTGGAAACACCATATATTTT

J: TRBJ1-1
V: TRBV7-9
D: .
length: 15
size: few
CDR3: CASSRRETVGSEAFF
DNA: TGTGCCAGCAGCCGTCGAGAGACCGTGGGGTCTGAAGCTTTCTTT

J: TRBJ2-7
V: TRBV7-9
D: TRBD2
length: 12
size: few
CDR3: CASTMKAGAVYF
DNA: TGTGCCAGCACTATGAAAGCGGGGGCCGTGTACTTC

J: TRBJ1-1
V: TRBV11-2
D: .
length: 14
size: .
CDR3: CASSLRQTNTEAFF
DNA: TGTGCCAGCAGCTTACGACAAACCAACACTGAAGCTTTCTTT

J: TRBJ1-2
V: TRBV12-3/TRBV12-4
D: .
length: 14
size: once
CDR3: CASSPPGLNYGYTF
DNA: TGTGCCAGCAGTCCCCCGGGGCTCAACTATGGCTACACCTTC

J: TRBJ2-7
V: TRBV7-9
D: TRBD2
length: 14
size: few
CDR3: CASSPTSGVDEQYF
DNA: TGTGCCAGCAGCCCGACTAGCGGGGTCGACGAGCAGTACTTC

J: TRBJ1-6
V: TRBV20-1
D: TRBD1
length: 17
size: .
CDR3: CSAIFRGQATYNSPLHF
DNA: TGCAGTGCTATATTTAGAGGACAGGCCACCTATAATTCACCCCTCCACTTT

J: TRBJ1-1
V: TRBV6-6
D: .
length: 14
size: .
CDR3: CASSYVRGNTEAFF
DNA: TGTGCCAGCAGTTACGTACGTGGGAACACTGAAGCTTTCTTT

J: TRBJ2-1
V: TRBV2
D: TRBD2
length: 14
size: .
CDR3: CASRLAGGQLVQFF
DNA: TGTGCCAGCAGATTAGCGGGGGGGCAGTTGGTCCAGTTCTTC

J: TRBJ1-1
V: TRBV29-1
D: .
length: 13
size: few
CDR3: CSVEGGVGTEAFF
DNA: TGCAGCGTTGAAGGAGGGGTGGGCACTGAAGCTTTCTTT

J: TRBJ2-3
V: TRBV24-1
D: .
length: 17
size: few
CDR3: CATSDSTQQGGDSGQYF
DNA: TGTGCCACCAGTGATTCCACGCAGCAAGGCGGCGATAGTGGGCAGTATTTT

J: TRBJ1-4
V: TRBV5-1
D: TRBD1
length: 15
size: few
CDR3: CASSQLGTENEKLFF
DNA: TGCGCCAGCAGCCAGCTGGGGACAGAGAATGAAAAACTGTTTTTT

J: TRBJ2-3
V: TRBV6-5
D: TRBD1
length: 17
size: .
CDR3: CASSYGPGTAGTDTQYF
DNA: TGTGCCAGCAGTTATGGCCCGGGGACAGCAGGAACAGATACGCAGTATTTT

J: TRBJ1-1
V: TRBV5-1
D: TRBD1
length: 14
size: few
CDR3: CASSSYQGATEAFF
DNA: TGCGCCAGCAGCTCATACCAGGGGGCAACTGAAGCTTTCTTT

J: TRBJ2-1
V: TRBV29-1
D: .
length: 12
size: .
CDR3: CSVGGARNEQFF
DNA: TGCAGCGTGGGGGGGGCCAGGAATGAGCAGTTCTTC

J: TRBJ2-7
V: TRBV12-5
D: .
length: 20
size: few
CDR3: CASGLVLASLDSLLPYEQYF
DNA: TGTGCTAGTGGTTTGGTTTTGGCCTCACTAGATTCCCTGCTCCCCTACGAGCAGTACTTC

J: TRBJ1-1
V: TRBV7-8
D: .
length: 13
size: few
CDR3: CASSLGPATEAFF
DNA: TGTGCCAGCAGCCTAGGTCCCGCCACTGAAGCTTTCTTT

J: TRBJ1-1
V: TRBV5-1
D: .
length: 19
size: .
CDR3: CASSPGERAGKFMNTEAFF
DNA: TGCGCCAGCAGCCCGGGCGAGCGAGCAGGGAAATTTATGAACACTGAAGCTTTCTTT

J: TRBJ2-7
V: TRBV12-3/TRBV12-4
D: .
length: 14
size: .
CDR3: CASSRTLVSYEQYF
DNA: TGTGCCAGCAGTCGGACCCTAGTCTCCTACGAGCAGTACTTC

J: TRBJ1-1
V: TRBV15
D: .
length: 15
size: .
CDR3: CATSRGYRADTEAFF
DNA: TGTGCCACCAGCAGAGGGTACAGGGCGGACACTGAAGCTTTCTTT

J: TRBJ1-5
V: TRBV4-2
D: .
length: 16
size: few
CDR3: CASSQSTPSTGQPQHF
DNA: TGTGCCAGCAGCCAGTCTACACCTAGTACGGGTCAGCCCCAGCATTTT

J: TRBJ2-5
V: TRBV7-8
D: TRBD2
length: 17
size: many
CDR3: CASSLSGGAIRQETQYF
DNA: TGTGCCAGCAGCCTCAGCGGGGGGGCCATCAGACAAGAGACCCAGTACTTC

J: TRBJ2-7
V: TRBV7-8
D: .
length: 13
size: many
CDR3: CASSLGGPYEQYF
DNA: TGTGCCAGCAGCTTAGGGGGTCCCTACGAGCAGTACTTC

J: TRBJ1-3
V: TRBV19
D: .
length: 15
size: few
CDR3: CASSIQGTDRNTIYF
DNA: TGTGCCAGTAGTATTCAAGGGACTGATCGAAACACCATATATTTT

J: TRBJ1-1
V: TRBV2
D: .
length: 12
size: .
CDR3: CASTLRTGEAFF
DNA: TGTGCCAGCACCCTCCGGACTGGCGAAGCTTTCTTT

J: TRBJ2-1
V: TRBV7-3
D: TRBD1
length: 15
size: few
CDR3: CASSRDRRSYNEQFF
DNA: TGTGCCAGCAGCCGGGACAGGCGATCCTACAATGAGCAGTTCTTC